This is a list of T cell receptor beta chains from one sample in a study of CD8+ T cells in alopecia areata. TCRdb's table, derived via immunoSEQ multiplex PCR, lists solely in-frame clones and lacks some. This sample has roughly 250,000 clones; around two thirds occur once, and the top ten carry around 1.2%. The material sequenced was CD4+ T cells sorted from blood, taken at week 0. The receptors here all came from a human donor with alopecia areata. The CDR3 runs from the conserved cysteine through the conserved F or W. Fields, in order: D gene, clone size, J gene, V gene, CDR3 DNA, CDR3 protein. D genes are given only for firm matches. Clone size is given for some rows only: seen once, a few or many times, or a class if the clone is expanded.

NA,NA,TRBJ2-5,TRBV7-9,TGTGCCAGCACCGAGGGCCTCCGAGGGGCCCTCGAGACCCAGTACTTC,CASTEGLRGALETQYF
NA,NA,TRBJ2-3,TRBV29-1,TGCAGCTACAGGGTTGGAACTAGCACAGATACGCAGTATTTT,CSYRVGTSTDTQYF
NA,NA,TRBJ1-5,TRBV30,TGTGCCTGGAGTGTAGGGATTGGCCAGCCCCAGCATTTT,CAWSVGIGQPQHF
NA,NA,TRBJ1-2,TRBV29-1,TGCAGCGTCGCCGGGACCTATGGCTACACCTTC,CSVAGTYGYTF
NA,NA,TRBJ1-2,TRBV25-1,TGTGCCAGCAGTGCTACCGGGACGGCTAACTATGGCTACACCTTC,CASSATGTANYGYTF
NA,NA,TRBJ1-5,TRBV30,TGTGCCTGGAGTGTTGGGCAGGAAGACCAGCCCCAGCATTTT,CAWSVGQEDQPQHF
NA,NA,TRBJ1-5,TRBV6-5,TGTGCCAGCAGTGCGACGGGGGCCCAGCCCCAGCATTTT,CASSATGAQPQHF
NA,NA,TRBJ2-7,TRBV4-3,TGCGCCAGCAGCCAGGATTCGGGGATGAGGACCTACGAGCAGTACTTC,CASSQDSGMRTYEQYF
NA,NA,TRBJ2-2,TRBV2,TGTGCCAGCAAGCGGATTGGGGAGCTGTTTTTT,CASKRIGELFF
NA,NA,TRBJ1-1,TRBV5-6,TGTGCCAGCAGCCACACCCCCACGGGGGACACTGAAGCTTTCTTT,CASSHTPTGDTEAFF
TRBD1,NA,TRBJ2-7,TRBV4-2,TGTGCCAGCAGCCAAGATCTCTTCGGGACAGACACCTACGAGCAGTACTTC,CASSQDLFGTDTYEQYF
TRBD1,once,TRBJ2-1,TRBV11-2,TGTGCCAGCAGCTCGGGACAGGGGATGTCGTACAATGAGCAGTTCTTC,CASSSGQGMSYNEQFF
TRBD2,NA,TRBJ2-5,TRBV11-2,TGTGCCAGCAGCTTACACGGTAGCGGGCAAGAGACCCAGTACTTC,CASSLHGSGQETQYF
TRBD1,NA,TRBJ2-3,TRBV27,TGTGCCAGCAGTTTATCGTCGGGACAGGGGCAGTATTTT,CASSLSSGQGQYF
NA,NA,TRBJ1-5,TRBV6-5,TGTGCCAGCAGTTACCGGGCCCGGGGGGATCAGCCCCAGCATTTT,CASSYRARGDQPQHF
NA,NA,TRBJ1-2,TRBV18,TGTGCCAGCTCACCAAGGCCTTCGGACTATGGCTACACCTTC,CASSPRPSDYGYTF
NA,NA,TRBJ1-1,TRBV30,TGTGCCTGGAGTGTTTTTAAGGGGTACACTGAAGCTTTCTTT,CAWSVFKGYTEAFF
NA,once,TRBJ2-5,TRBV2,TGTGCCAGCACCGCCGTACGGGCAAAATCAGAGACCCAGTACTTC,CASTAVRAKSETQYF
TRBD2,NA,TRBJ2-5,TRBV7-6,TGTGCCAGCAGCTTAGCGCGGTCGGGGGGGCAAGAGACCCAGTACTTC,CASSLARSGGQETQYF
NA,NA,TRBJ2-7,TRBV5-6,TGTGCCAGCAGCACGGCCTACGAGCAGTACTTC,CASSTAYEQYF
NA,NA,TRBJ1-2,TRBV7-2,TGTGCCAGCAGCCCTTCCGGACACCCTAACTATGGCTACACCTTC,CASSPSGHPNYGYTF
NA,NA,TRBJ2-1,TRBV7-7,TGTGCTAGCAGCTTCGGGACTCACAATGAGCAGTTCTTC,CASSFGTHNEQFF
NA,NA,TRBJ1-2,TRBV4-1,TGCGCCAGCAGCCAATTAGCAGGGCTGGCCTATGGCTACACCTTC,CASSQLAGLAYGYTF
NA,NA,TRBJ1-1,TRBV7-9,TGTGCCAGCAGCTTCGGTGGTGGAGCTTTCTTT,CASSFGGGAFF
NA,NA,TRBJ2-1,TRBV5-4,TGTGCCAGCAGCTTCACAGGGGGGGATGAGCAGTTCTTC,CASSFTGGDEQFF
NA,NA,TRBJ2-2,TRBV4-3,TGCGCCAGCAGCCAGCTACGGGGAGTGGGCAACACCGGGGAGCTGTTTTTT,CASSQLRGVGNTGELFF
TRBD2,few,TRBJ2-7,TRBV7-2,TGTGCCAGCAGCTCGACTAGCGTTTCCTACGAGCAGTACTTC,CASSSTSVSYEQYF
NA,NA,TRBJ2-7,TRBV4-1,TGCGCCAGCAGCCAAGACCTCCGGGGAACAGGGCCCCGGTTC,CASSQDLRGTGPRF
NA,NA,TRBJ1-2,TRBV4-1,TGCGCCAGCAGCCAAGCTACAGGGAACTATGGCTACACCTTC,CASSQATGNYGYTF
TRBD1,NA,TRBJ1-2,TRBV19,TGTGCCAGTAGTTTCGGACAGGGCTATGGCTACACCTTC,CASSFGQGYGYTF
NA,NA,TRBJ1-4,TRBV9,TGTGCCAGCAGCGTAGAAGGGGCGCGTAATGAAAAACTGTTTTTT,CASSVEGARNEKLFF
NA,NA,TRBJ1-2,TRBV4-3,TGCGCCAGCAGCCAAGAAGTCCCCTATGGCTACACCTTC,CASSQEVPYGYTF
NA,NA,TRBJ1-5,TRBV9,TGTGCCAGCAGCGTAGTGGGGGGAAGCAGGAGGGACGACTATAGCAATCAGCCCCAGCATTTT,CASSVVGGSRRDDYSNQPQHF
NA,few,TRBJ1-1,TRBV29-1,TGCAGCGTTGATTTCCGTTCCCCTTTGAACACTGAAGCTTTCTTT,CSVDFRSPLNTEAFF
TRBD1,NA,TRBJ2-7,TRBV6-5,TGTGCCAGCAGCGGACGACAGGGGCCCTCCTACGAGCAGTACTTC,CASSGRQGPSYEQYF
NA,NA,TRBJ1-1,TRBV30,TGTGCCTGGAGTGTTGTACAGGGCCCAAACACTGAAGCTTTCTTT,CAWSVVQGPNTEAFF
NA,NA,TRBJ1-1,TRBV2,TGTGCCAGCAGTCAAGGAGGCCCTGACGCTTTCTTT,CASSQGGPDAFF
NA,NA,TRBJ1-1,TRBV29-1,TGCAGCGTTGCCCCGGGACCGCGGAACACTGAAGCTTTCTTT,CSVAPGPRNTEAFF
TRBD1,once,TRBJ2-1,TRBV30,TGTGCCTGGGGGACAGGGGTGAATGAGCAGTTCTTC,CAWGTGVNEQFF
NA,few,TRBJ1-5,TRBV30,TGTGCCTGGAGTGGACAGGGCAATCAGCCCCAGCATTTT,CAWSGQGNQPQHF
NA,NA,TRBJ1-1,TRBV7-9,TGTGCCAGCAGCCAACCCGGATCGACTGTTGAAGCTTTCTTT,CASSQPGSTVEAFF
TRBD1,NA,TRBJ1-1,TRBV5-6,TGTGCCAGCAGCTTACGCCGGACAGGGGAAATGAACACTGAAGCTTTCTTT,CASSLRRTGEMNTEAFF
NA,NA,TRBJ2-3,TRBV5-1,TGCGCCAGCAGCTCAGCAGGGGCCCCAGATACGCAGTATTTT,CASSSAGAPDTQYF
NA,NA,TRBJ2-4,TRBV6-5,TGTGCCAGCAGTCGAGCAACGGTAGCCAAAAACATTCAGTACTTC,CASSRATVAKNIQYF
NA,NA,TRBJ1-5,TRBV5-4,TGTGCCAGCAGTTCCGGTGGTAGCAATCAGCCCCAGCATTTT,CASSSGGSNQPQHF
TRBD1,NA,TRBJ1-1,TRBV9,TGTGCCAGCAGCGTACCCGGGACAGGGAACACTGAAGCTTTCTTT,CASSVPGTGNTEAFF
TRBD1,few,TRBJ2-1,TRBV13,TGTGCCAGCAGGGAACAGGGGTTCTACAATGAGCAGTTCTTC,CASREQGFYNEQFF
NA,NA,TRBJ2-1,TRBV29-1,TGCAGCGTTGTCCGTGCCTCGGGACTGAATGAGCAGTTCTTC,CSVVRASGLNEQFF
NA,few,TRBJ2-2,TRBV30,TGTGCCTGGAATCGCGGGGCGAACACCGGGGAGCTGTTTTTT,CAWNRGANTGELFF
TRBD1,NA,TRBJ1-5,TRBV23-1,TGCGCCAGCAGTCAATGGGACAGGGGAGAGGACTCCTACTTGTTATGCAATCAGCCCCAGCATTTT,CASSQWDRGEDSYLLCNQPQHF
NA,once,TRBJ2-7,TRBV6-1,TGTGCCAGCAGTGCCCTTCTGACCTACGAGCAGTACTTC,CASSALLTYEQYF
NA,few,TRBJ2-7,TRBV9,TGTGCCAGCAGCGTAGCCCTCCTAGGGACCGAGCAGTACTTC,CASSVALLGTEQYF
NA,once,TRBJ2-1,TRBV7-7,TGTGCTAGCAGCTTAGCGGAGTCCCCCGAGCAGTTCTTC,CASSLAESPEQFF
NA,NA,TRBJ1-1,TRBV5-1,TGCGCCAGCAGCTTGGATACAGGGTCGGACACTGAAGCTTTCTTT,CASSLDTGSDTEAFF
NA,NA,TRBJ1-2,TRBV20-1,TGCAGTGCTACCGGGCCGGGAGGCTACACCTTC,CSATGPGGYTF
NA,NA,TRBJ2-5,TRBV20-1,TGCAGTGCTAGCGGGGCCGAGACCCAGTACTTC,CSASGAETQYF
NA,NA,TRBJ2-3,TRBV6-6,TGTGCCAGCACCTCTCCCGCCACAGATACGCAGTATTTT,CASTSPATDTQYF